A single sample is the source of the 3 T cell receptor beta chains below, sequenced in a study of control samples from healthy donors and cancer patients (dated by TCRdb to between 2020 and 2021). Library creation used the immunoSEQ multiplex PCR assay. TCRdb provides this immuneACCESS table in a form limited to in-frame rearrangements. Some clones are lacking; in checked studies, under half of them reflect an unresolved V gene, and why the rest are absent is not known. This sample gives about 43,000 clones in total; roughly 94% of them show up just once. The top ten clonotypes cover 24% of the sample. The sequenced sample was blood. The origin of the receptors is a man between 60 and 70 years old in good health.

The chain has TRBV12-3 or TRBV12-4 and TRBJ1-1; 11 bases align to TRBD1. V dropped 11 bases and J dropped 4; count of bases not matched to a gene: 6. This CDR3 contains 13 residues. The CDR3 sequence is CAGTGTGGTEAFF. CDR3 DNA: TGTGCCGGAACCGGGACAGGGGGCACTGAAGCTTTCTTT.

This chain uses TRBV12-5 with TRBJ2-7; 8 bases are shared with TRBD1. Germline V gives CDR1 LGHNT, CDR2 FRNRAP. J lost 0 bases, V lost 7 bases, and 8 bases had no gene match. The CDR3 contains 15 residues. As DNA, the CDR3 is TGTGCTAGTGCCGCGCAGGGGGCGAGCTCCTACGAGCAGTACTTC. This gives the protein CASAAQGASSYEQYF.

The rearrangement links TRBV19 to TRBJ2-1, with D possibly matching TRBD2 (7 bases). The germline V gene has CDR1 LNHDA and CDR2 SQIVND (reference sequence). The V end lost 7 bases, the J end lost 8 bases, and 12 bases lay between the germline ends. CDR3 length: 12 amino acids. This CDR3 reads CASNTGRDEQFF. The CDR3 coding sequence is TGTGCCAGTAACACAGGGAGGGATGAGCAGTTCTTC.